A selection of T cell receptor beta chains follows, all from one sample in a study of blood T cell repertoires in COVID-19. Only in-frame clones appear in the TCRdb table, and some are missing; sequencing was by immunoSEQ multiplex PCR. The sample lists about 210,000 clones, almost 85% occurring once. Material: peripheral blood. Receptors originate from a woman in her forties or fifties with active or convalescent COVID-19. The CDR3 runs from the conserved cysteine through the conserved F or W. The D gene is left open where the match is weak. Size is stated for part of the rows, as once, few or many counts, or as a class when the clone is expanded.

D	V	J	size	CDR3	DNA
-	TRBV3-1/TRBV3-2	TRBJ1-5	-	CASSHYGAGQPQHF	TGTGCCAGCAGCCATTATGGGGCAGGTCAGCCCCAGCATTTT
TRBD2	TRBV5-1	TRBJ2-3	-	CASSSRTSGRGGTDTQYF	TGCGCCAGCAGCTCCCGGACTAGCGGGAGAGGAGGCACAGATACGCAGTATTTT
-	TRBV11-2	TRBJ1-1	-	CASSPIPESLNTEAFF	TGTGCCAGCAGCCCCATTCCAGAAAGTTTGAACACTGAAGCTTTCTTT
TRBD1	TRBV19	TRBJ1-1	-	CASSRRQGENTEAFF	TGTGCCAGTAGTAGAAGACAGGGGGAGAACACTGAAGCTTTCTTT
TRBD1	TRBV5-4	TRBJ2-1	-	CASSGRDRANNEQFF	TGTGCCAGCAGCGGCCGGGACAGAGCGAACAATGAGCAGTTCTTC
-	TRBV28	TRBJ1-1	-	CASTPKGGARAEAFF	TGTGCCAGCACTCCCAAGGGGGGGGCGCGAGCTGAAGCTTTCTTT
-	TRBV6-5	TRBJ1-1	-	CASKDSSNTEAFF	TGTGCCAGCAAAGACAGCAGCAACACTGAAGCTTTCTTT
-	TRBV7-6	TRBJ1-3	few	CASSSTRSSGNTIYF	TGTGCCAGCAGCTCAACACGGAGCTCTGGAAACACCATATATTTT
TRBD1	TRBV7-9	TRBJ1-5	-	CASSSGGNSNQPQHF	TGTGCCAGCAGCTCAGGGGGGAATAGCAATCAGCCCCAGCATTTT
-	TRBV7-2	TRBJ1-1	-	CASSPEGTSATEAFF	TGTGCCAGCAGTCCGGAGGGGACGTCAGCCACTGAAGCTTTCTTT
TRBD2	TRBV7-7	TRBJ2-2	-	CASSPRLAGVSGTGELFF	TGTGCCAGCAGCCCGAGACTAGCGGGAGTTAGCGGAACCGGGGAGCTGTTTTTT
TRBD1	TRBV5-1	TRBJ1-2	-	CASRESGQGVDGYTF	TGCGCCAGCAGAGAGTCGGGACAGGGGGTTGATGGCTACACCTTC
-	TRBV27	TRBJ2-1	-	CASSPPRGLPSYNEQFF	TGTGCCAGCAGTCCACCTCGGGGACTTCCATCCTACAATGAGCAGTTCTTC
-	TRBV19	TRBJ2-1	-	CASSMNKGDQFF	TGTGCCAGTAGTATGAACAAGGGGGATCAGTTCTTC
-	TRBV6-4	TRBJ2-3	-	CASSDSRGATDTQYF	TGTGCCAGCAGTGACTCCCGGGGGGCGACAGATACGCAGTATTTT
TRBD1	TRBV28	TRBJ2-7	-	CASTSGGRYEQYF	TGTGCCAGCACCTCAGGGGGCAGGTACGAGCAGTACTTC
TRBD1	TRBV7-8	TRBJ1-2	few	CASSLGQGDYGYTF	TGTGCCAGCAGCTTAGGACAGGGGGACTATGGCTACACCTTC